This TCR beta chain was identified during a study of cytomegalovirus exposure and HLA in healthy donors. The V gene's germline CDR1 is ENHRY and CDR2 SYGVKD. The CDR3 runs to 13 residues. V was cut by 6 bases and J by 0 bases, with 8 bases left in between. The PCR ran on 60 Vbeta and 13 Jbeta primers. The repertoire was sequenced with immunoSEQ multiplex PCR; TCRdb's copy has only in-frame clones and lacks some. The sample has tens of thousands of clones, and its top ten clones hold about 15%. The material sequenced was PBMCs. The chain carries TRBV10-3 and TRBJ1-1; unclear D gene. The TCR was taken from a male donor in good health and CMV-seronegative. The CDR3: CAIRLHLNTEAFF. In DNA form, the CDR3 reads TGTGCCATCAGGTTACACCTGAACACTGAAGCTTTCTTT.